This TCR beta chain was observed in a study of cytomegalovirus exposure and HLA in healthy donors. The primer mix had 60 Vbeta and 13 Jbeta primers. Profiled with immunoSEQ multiplex PCR; TCRdb holds only in-frame clones, not every one. Of about 190,000 clones listed, less than 90% were seen once; the top ten hold 1.5% to 2%. Concerning this clone: Antigen unknown.

Overall study findings and caveats: No immune exposure information besides CMV serostatus was available.

CDR1 LGHNA and CDR2 YNFKEQ come from the germline V gene. V was pared by 2 bases and J by 4 bases, with 9 bases of the junction left unmatched. CDR3 length: 17 residues. Sequenced input: PBMCs. This receptor was taken from a man aged 45-65 years in good health and CMV-seronegative. The chain recombines TRBV4-2 with TRBJ2-5; 11 positions agree with TRBD2. As DNA, the CDR3 is TGTGCCAGCAGCCAATACAATAGCGGGAGGGCCGGAGAGACCCAGTACTTC. Amino acids: CASSQYNSGRAGETQYF.